This TCR beta chain was recovered during a study of T cell repertoires in cytomegalovirus infection. Study in general: It was the public TCR beta signatures that indicated both CMV infection and matching HLA type. The study, taken as a whole, reports: Dominating the ex vivo response were HLA-C-restricted CMV-specific TCR beta clonotypes.

Concerning this clonotype: Its antigen remains unknown.

Via MiXCR, TCRdb re-called the reads, giving one row per CDR3 protein. Here the sample spans roughly 310,000 distinct CDR3 sequences, 15% to 20% being singletons. V lost 6 bases to trimming and J lost 3 bases; unmatched junction nucleotides: 8. In germline, CDR1 is LNHDA, CDR2 SQIVND (reference sequence). The CDR3 consists of 15 residues. The rearrangement uses TRBV19 and TRBJ2-7, with TRBD1 identical over 10 bases. The sequence came from a human donor in good health (CMV status not recorded). Some clones in this sample may be carry-over from other donors' samples. The sequencing input was PBMCs. The CDR3, as DNA: TGTGCCAGTAGCCGTCGGGGACAGGGGTTCTACGAGCAGTACTTC. Its protein is CASSRRGQGFYEQYF.